This note documents a single T cell receptor beta chain sequence. Antigen unknown. The entry originates in a study of T-cell reconstitution after alpha-beta-depleted transplantation in children. Whole-study results and caveats: Certain patients had high TCRbeta diversity at day 60, and it came from recipient T cells and thymic progenitors that survived. Roughly two months post-transplant, alpha-beta T cells reportedly originated from several hundred graft clones that had expanded. At the one-year point after transplant, T-cell counts and TCRbeta diversity were found to come mostly from T cells that had been newly produced.

Trimming removed 2 bases from V and 6 bases from J, with 14 bases in between. Germline V gene data show CDR1 as MNHEY and CDR2 as SMNVEV (reference sequence). There are 14 residues in the CDR3. Unique molecular identifiers were incorporated when the TCRbeta library was constructed. One entry per CDR3 protein, called by TCRdb with MiXCR from the PCR reads. This sample has about 830,000 distinct CDR3 sequences, with approximately 15% found just once. V and J are TRBV27 and TRBJ2-7; D is perhaps TRBD2 (5 bases). The origin of this receptor is a male patient aged 10-17 years who had a stem cell transplant for acute lymphoblastic leukemia, so the T cells may come from the graft donor. The sequenced sample was PBMCs, mostly from graft donor cells, obtained 360 days after TCRalphabeta/CD19-depleted stem cell transplant. CDR3 sequence: CASSLDGKRVEQYF. In DNA form, the CDR3 reads TGTGCCAGCAGTTTAGATGGAAAGAGGGTCGAGCAGTACTTC.